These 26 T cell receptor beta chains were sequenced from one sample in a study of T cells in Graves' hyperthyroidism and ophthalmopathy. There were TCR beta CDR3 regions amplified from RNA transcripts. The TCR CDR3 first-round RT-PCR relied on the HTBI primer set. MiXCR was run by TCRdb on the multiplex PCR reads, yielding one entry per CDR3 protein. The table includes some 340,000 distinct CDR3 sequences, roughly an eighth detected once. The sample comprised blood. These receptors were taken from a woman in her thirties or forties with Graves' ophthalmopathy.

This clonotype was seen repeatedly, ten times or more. DNA of the CDR3: TGTGCCAGCAGTTTCTTCCCGGGACAGGGACGCGAGACCCAGTACTTC. Translating gives CASSFFPGQGRETQYF. The J gene is TRBJ2-5, the V gene TRBV28; TRBD1 matches at 9 bases. The CDR3 has 16 residues. CDR1 is MDHEN and CDR2 is SYDVKM in the germline V gene. V shed 3 bases and J 5 bases; nucleotides not matched to a gene: 10.

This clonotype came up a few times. In DNA, the CDR3 is TGCAGTGGGGCGGCAGGGGGGAGGAATGAGCAGTTCTTC. Translating it yields CSGAAGGRNEQFF. The chain employs TRBV20-1 and TRBJ2-1; possible D gene TRBD1, 7 bases. V shed 7 bases and J shed 7 bases, with 17 bases lying between them. CDR1 is DFQATT and CDR2 is SNEGSKA in the germline V gene (reference sequence). The CDR3 totals 13 residues.

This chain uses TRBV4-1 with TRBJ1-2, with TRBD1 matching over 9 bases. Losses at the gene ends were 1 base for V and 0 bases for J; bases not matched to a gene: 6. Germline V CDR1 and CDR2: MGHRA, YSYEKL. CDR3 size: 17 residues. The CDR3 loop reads CASSQGDREGANYGYTF. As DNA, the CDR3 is TGCGCCAGCAGCCAAGGGGACAGGGAGGGAGCTAACTATGGCTACACCTTC.

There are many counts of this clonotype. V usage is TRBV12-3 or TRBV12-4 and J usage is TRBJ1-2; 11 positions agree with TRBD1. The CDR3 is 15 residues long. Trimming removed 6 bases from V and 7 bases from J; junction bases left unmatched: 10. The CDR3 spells CASRTAGTGGGGYTF. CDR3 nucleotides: TGTGCCAGCAGAACGGCCGGGACAGGGGGTGGTGGCTACACCTTC.

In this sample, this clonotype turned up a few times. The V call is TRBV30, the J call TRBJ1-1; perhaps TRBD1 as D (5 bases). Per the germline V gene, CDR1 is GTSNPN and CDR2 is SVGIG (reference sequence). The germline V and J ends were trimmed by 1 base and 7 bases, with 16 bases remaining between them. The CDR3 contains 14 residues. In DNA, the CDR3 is TGTGCCTGGAGTGCGGGCCTTGGGGCACTTGAAGCTTTCTTT. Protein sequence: CAWSAGLGALEAFF. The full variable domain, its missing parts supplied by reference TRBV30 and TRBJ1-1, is SQTIHQWPATLVQPVGSPLSLECTVEGTSNPNLYWYRQAAGRGLQLLFYSVGIGQISSEVPQNLSASRPQDRQFILSSKKLLLSDSGFYLCAWSAGLGALEAFFGQGTRLTVV.

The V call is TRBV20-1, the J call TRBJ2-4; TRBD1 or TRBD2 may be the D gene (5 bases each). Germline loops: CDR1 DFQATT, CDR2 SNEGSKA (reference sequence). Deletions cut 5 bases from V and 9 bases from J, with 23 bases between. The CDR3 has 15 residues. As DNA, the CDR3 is TGCAGTGCTCCCTTCCCGGGGCAGACCCTTCTCATTCAGTACTTC. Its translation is CSAPFPGQTLLIQYF.

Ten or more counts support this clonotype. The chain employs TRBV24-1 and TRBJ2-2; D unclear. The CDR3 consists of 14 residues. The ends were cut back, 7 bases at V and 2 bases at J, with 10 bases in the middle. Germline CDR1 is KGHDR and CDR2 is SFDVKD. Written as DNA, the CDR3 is TGTGCCACCAGCCCCCAGGAAAACACCGGGGAGCTGTTTTTT. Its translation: CATSPQENTGELFF.

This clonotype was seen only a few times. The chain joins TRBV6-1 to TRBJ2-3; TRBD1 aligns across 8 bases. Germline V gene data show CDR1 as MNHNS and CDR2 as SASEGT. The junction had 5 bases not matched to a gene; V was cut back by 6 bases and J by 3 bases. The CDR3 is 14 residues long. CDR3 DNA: TGTGCCAGCAGCGGACAGGGTTATACAGATACGCAGTATTTT. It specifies CASSGQGYTDTQYF.

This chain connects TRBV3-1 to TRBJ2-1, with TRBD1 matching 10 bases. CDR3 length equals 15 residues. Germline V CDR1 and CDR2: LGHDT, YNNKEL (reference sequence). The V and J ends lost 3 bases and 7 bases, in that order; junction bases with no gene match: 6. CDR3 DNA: TGTGCCAGCAGCCACCACGGGACAGGGGAAAATGAGCAGTTCTTC. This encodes CASSHHGTGENEQFF.

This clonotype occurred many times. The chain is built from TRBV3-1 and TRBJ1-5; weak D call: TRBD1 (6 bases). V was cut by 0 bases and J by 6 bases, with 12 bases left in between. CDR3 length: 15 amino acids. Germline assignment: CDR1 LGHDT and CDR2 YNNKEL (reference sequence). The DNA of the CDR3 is TGTGCCAGCAGCCAAGATCCCAGGGGATCTCAGCCCCAGCATTTT. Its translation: CASSQDPRGSQPQHF.

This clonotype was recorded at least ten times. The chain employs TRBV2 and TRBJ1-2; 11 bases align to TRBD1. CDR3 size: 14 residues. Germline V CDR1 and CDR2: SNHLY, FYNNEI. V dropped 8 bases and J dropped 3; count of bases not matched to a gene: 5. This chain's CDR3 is CASCMGQGDYGYTF. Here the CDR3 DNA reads TGTGCCAGCTGTATGGGACAGGGGGACTATGGCTACACCTTC.

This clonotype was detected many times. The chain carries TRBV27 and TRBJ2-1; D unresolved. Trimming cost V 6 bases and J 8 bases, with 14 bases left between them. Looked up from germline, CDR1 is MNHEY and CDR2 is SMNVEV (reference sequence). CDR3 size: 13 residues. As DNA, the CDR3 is TGTGCCAGCAGCCTTCTGTTAAGCCATGAGCAGTTCTTC. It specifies CASSLLLSHEQFF.

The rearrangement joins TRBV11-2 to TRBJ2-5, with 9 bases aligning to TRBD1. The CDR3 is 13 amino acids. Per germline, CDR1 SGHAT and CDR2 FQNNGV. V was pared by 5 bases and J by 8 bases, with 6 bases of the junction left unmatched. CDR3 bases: TGTGCCAGCAGCCAGGGACAGGGATACACCCAGTACTTC. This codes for CASSQGQGYTQYF.

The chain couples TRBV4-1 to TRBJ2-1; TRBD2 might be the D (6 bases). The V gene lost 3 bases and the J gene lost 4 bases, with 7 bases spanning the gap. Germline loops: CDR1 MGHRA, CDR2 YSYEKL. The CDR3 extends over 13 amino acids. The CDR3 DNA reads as TGCGCCAGCAGCCACCTAGCGTACAATGAGCAGTTCTTC. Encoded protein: CASSHLAYNEQFF.

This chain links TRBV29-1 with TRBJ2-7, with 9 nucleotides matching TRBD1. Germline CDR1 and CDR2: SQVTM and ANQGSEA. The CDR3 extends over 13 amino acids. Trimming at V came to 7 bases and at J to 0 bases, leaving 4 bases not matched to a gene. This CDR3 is CSAGDRDSYEQYF. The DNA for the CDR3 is TGCAGCGCTGGGGACAGGGACTCCTACGAGCAGTACTTC.

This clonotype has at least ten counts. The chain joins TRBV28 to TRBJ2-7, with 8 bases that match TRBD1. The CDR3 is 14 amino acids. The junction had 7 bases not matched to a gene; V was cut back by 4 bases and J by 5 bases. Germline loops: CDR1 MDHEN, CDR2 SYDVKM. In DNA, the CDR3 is TGTGCCAGCAGTTCCCTGGACAGGGTCCACGAGCAGTACTTC. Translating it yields CASSSLDRVHEQYF.

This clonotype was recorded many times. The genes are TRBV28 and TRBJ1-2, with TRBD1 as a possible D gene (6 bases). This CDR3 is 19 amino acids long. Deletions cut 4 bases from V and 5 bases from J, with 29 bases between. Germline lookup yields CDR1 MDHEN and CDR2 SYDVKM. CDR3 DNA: TGTGCCAGCAGTTCAACTCGACAGGAAGGGGGACCCGGGGTTTATGGCTACACCTTC. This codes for CASSSTRQEGGPGVYGYTF.

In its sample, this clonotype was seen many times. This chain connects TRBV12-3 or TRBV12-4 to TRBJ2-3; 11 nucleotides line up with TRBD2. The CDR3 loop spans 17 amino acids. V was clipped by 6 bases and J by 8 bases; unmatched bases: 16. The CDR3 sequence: CASRRIDGTSGPITQYF. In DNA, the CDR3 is TGTGCCAGCAGGCGGATTGACGGGACTAGCGGCCCCATTACGCAGTATTTT.

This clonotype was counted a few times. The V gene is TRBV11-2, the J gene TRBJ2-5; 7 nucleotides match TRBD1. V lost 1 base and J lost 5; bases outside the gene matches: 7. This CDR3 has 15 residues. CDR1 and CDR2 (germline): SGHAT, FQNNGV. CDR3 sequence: CASSLGTGVYETQYF. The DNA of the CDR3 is TGTGCCAGCAGCTTAGGTACAGGGGTTTATGAGACCCAGTACTTC.

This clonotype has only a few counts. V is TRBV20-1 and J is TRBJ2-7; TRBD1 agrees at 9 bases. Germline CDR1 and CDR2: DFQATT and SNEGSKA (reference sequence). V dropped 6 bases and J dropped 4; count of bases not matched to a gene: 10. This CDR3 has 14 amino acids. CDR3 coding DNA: TGCAGTGCCCGATGGGACAGGGAACTATACGAGCAGTACTTC. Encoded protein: CSARWDRELYEQYF.

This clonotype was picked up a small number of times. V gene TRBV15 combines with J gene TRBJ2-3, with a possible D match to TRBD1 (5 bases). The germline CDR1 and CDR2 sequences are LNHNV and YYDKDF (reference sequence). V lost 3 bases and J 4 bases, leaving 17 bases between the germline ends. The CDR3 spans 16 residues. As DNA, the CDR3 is TGTGCCACCAGCAGGGGGTCGGGCCCAGGGTCAGATACGCAGTATTTT. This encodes CATSRGSGPGSDTQYF.

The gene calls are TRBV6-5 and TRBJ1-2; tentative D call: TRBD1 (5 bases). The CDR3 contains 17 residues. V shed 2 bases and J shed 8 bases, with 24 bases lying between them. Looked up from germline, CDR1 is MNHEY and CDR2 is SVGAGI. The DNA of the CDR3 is TGTGCCAGCAGTTACCGAACTGCCGACAGCAAGTTAGACGGCTACACCTTC. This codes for CASSYRTADSKLDGYTF.

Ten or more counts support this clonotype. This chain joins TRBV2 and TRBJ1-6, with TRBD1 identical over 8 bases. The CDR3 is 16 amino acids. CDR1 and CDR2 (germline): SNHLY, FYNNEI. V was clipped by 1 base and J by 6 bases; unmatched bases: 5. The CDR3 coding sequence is TGTGCCAGCAGTGAAGGACAGGGGCCCCTTAATTCACCCCTCCACTTT. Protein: CASSEGQGPLNSPLHF.

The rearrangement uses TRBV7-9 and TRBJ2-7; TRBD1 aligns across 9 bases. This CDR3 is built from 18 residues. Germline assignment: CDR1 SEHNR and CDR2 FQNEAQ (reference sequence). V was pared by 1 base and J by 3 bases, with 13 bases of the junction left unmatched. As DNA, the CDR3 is TGTGCCAGCAGCTTAGGGGGGTATGGGACAGGGATTTACTACGAGCAGTACTTC. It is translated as CASSLGGYGTGIYYEQYF.

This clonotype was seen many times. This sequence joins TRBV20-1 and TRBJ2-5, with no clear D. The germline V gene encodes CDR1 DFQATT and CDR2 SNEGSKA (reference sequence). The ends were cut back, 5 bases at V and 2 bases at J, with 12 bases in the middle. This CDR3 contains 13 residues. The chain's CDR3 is CSAPAPAQETQYF. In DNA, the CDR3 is TGCAGTGCTCCGGCGCCAGCTCAAGAGACCCAGTACTTC.

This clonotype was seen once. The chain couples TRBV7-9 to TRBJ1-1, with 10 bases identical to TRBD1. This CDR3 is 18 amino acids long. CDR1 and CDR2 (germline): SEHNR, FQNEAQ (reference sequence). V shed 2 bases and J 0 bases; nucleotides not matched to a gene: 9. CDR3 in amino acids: CASSLPGGTGALNTEAFF. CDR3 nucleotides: TGTGCCAGCAGCTTACCAGGCGGGACAGGGGCTCTGAACACTGAAGCTTTCTTT.